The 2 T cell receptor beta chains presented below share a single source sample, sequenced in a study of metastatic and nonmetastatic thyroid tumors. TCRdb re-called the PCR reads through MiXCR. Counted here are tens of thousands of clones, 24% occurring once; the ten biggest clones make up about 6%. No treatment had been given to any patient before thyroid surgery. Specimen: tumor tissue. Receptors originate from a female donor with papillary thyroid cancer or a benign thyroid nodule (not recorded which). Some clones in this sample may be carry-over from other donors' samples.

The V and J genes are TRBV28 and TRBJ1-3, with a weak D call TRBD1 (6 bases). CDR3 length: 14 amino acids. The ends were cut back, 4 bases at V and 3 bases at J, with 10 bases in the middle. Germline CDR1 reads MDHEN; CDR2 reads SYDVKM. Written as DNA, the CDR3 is TGTGCCAGCAGTTCTCAGGGACATGGAAACACCATATATTTT. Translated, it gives CASSSQGHGNTIYF.

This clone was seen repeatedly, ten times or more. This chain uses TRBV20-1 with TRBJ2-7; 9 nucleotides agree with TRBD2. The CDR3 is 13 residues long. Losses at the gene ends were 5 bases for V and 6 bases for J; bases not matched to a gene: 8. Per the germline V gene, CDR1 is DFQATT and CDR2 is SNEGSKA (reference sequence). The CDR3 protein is CSALSTSGGEQYF. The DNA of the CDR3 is TGCAGTGCTCTCTCGACTAGCGGCGGCGAGCAGTACTTC.